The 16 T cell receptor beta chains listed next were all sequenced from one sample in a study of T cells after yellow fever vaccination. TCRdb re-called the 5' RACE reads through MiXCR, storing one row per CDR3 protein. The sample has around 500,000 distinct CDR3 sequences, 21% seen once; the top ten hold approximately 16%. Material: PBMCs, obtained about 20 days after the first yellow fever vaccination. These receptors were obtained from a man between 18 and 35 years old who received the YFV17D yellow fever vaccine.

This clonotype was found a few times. CDR3 region: CASSPLGVLAGTGELFF. In DNA form, the CDR3 reads TGTGCCAGCAGCCCCCTCGGGGTGCTAGCTGGGACCGGGGAGCTGTTTTTT. The chain carries TRBV7-6 and TRBJ2-2, with D perhaps matching TRBD2 (5 bases). V dropped 5 bases and J dropped 5 bases, with 21 bases sitting between them. This CDR3 is 17 amino acids long. Germline loops: CDR1 SGHVS, CDR2 FNYEAQ. The whole variable domain, remainder taken from reference TRBV7-6 and TRBJ2-2, is GAGVSQSPRYKVTKRGQDVALRCDPISGHVSLYWYRQALGQGPEFLTYFNYEAQQDKSGLPNDRFSAERPEGSISTLTIQRTEQRDSAMYRCASSPLGVLAGTGELFFGEGSRLTVL.

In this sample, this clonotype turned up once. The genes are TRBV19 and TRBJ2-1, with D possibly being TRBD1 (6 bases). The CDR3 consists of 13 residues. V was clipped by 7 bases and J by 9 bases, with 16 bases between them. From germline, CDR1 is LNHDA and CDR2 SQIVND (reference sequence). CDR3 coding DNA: TGTGCCAGTAACATAATAGGGGGAAGTGAGCAGTTCTTC. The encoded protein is CASNIIGGSEQFF.

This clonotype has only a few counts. Here the CDR3 DNA reads TGTGCCAGCAGCTTTTACAGGGACTCCTATAATTCACCCCTCCACTTT. This encodes CASSFYRDSYNSPLHF. The chain recombines TRBV5-5 with TRBJ1-6, with a possible D match to TRBD1 (6 bases). Germline V gives CDR1 SGHKS, CDR2 YYEKEE (reference sequence). The CDR3 is 16 amino acids. With 2 bases removed from V and 0 bases from J, the gap between germline ends came to 9 bases. The whole variable domain, filled in from reference TRBV5-5 and TRBJ1-6, reads DAGVTQSPTHLIKTRGQQVTLRCSPISGHKSVSWYQQVLGQGPQFIFQYYEKEERGRGNFPDRFSARQFPNYSSELNVNALLLGDSALYLCASSFYRDSYNSPLHFGNGTRLTVT.

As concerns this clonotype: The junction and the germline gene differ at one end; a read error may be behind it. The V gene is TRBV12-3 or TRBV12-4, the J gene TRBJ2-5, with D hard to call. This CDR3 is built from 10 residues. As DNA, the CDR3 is TGTGCCAGCGGTTTAGAGACCCAGTACTTC. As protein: CASGLETQYF.

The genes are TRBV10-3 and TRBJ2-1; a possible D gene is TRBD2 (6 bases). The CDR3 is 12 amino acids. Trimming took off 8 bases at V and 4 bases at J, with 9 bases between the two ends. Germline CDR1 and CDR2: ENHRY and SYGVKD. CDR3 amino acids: CAIGGAYNEQFF. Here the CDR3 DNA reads TGTGCCATCGGCGGGGCTTACAATGAGCAGTTCTTC.

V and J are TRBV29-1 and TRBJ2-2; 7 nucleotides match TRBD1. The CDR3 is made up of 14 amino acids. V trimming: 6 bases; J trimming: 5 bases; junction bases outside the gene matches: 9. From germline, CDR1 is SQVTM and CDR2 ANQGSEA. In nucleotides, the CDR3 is TGCAGCGTACGTGACCCGACAGGGACCGGGGAGCTGTTTTTT. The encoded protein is CSVRDPTGTGELFF.

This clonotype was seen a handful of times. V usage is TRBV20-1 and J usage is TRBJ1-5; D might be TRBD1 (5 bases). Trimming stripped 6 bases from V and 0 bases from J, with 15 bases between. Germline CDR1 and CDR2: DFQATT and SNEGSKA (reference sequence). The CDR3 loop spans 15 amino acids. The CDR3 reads CSAIQGPYSNQPQHF. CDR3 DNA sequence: TGCAGTGCCATCCAGGGTCCTTATAGCAATCAGCCCCAGCATTTT.

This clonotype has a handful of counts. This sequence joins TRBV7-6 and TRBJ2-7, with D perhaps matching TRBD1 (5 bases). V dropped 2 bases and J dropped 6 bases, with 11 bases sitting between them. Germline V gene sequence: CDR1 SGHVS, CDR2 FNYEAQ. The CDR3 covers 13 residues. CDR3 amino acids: CASSLPDSIEQYF. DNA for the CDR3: TGTGCCAGCAGCTTACCCGACAGCATCGAGCAGTACTTC.

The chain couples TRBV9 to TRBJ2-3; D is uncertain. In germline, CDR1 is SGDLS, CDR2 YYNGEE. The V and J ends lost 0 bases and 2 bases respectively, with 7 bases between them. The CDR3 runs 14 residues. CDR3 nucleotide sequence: TGTGCCAGCAGCGTAGACGTATTCACAGATACGCAGTATTTT. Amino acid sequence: CASSVDVFTDTQYF.

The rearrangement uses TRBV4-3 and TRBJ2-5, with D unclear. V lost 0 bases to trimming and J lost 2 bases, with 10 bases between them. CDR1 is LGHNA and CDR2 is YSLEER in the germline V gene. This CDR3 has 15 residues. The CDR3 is CASSQDRYAQETQYF. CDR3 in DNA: TGCGCCAGCAGCCAAGATCGGTATGCTCAAGAGACCCAGTACTTC.

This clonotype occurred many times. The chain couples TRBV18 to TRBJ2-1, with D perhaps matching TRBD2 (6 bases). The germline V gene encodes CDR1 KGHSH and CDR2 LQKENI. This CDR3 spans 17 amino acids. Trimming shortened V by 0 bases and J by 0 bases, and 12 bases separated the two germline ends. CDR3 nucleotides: TGTGCCAGCTCACCACCGGGACTTTCGAGCTCCTACAATGAGCAGTTCTTC. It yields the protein CASSPPGLSSSYNEQFF.

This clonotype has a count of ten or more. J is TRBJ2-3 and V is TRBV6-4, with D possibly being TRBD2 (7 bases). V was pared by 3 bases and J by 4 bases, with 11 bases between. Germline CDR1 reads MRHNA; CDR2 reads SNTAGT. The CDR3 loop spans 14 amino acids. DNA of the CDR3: TGTGCCAGCAGTGAAGAGGGGGGGCCAGATACGCAGTATTTT. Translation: CASSEEGGPDTQYF.

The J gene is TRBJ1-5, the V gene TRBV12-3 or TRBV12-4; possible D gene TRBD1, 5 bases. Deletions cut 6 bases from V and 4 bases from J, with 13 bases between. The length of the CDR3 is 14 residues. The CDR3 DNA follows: TGTGCCAGCAGGCCCGGGGCGGATAATCAGCCCCAGCATTTT. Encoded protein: CASRPGADNQPQHF.

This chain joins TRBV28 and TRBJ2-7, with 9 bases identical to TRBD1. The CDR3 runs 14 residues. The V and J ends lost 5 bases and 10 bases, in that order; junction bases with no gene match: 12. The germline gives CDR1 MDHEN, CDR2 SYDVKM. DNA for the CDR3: TGTGCCAGCAGTCTCCCTTCGGGACAGGGACGACAGTACGTC. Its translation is CASSLPSGQGRQYV.

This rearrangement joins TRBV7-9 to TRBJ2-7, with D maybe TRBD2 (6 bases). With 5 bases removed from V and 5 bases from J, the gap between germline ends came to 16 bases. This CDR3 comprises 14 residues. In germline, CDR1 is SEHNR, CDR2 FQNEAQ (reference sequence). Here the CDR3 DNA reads TGTGCCAGCAGCCTAACTGGGGGGTTGGACGAGCAGTACTTC. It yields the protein CASSLTGGLDEQYF.

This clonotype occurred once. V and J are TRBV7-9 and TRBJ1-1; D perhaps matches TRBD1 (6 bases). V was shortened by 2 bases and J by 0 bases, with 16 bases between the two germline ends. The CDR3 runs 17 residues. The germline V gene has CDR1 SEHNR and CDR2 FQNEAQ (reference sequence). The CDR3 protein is CASSLYGGDKMNTEAFF. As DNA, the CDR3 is TGTGCCAGCAGCTTATATGGAGGGGACAAAATGAACACTGAAGCTTTCTTT.